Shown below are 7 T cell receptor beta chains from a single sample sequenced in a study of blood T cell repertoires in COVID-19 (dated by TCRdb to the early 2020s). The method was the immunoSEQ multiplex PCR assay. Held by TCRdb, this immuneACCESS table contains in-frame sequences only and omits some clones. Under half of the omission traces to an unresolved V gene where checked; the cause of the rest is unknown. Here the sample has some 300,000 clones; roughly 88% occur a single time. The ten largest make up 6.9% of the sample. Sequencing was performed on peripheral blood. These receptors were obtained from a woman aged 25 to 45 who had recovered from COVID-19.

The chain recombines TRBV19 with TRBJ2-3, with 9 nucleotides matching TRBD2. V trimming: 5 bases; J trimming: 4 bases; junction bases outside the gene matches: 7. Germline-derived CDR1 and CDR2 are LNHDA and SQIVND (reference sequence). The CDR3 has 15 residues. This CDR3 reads CASSFLAGVSDTQYF. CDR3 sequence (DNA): TGTGCCAGTAGTTTCTTAGCGGGGGTGTCAGATACGCAGTATTTT.

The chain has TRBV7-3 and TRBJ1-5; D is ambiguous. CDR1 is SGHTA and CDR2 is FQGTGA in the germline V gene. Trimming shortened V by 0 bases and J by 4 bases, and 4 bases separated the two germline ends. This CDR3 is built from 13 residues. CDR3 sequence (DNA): TGTGCCAGCAGCTTAACGAGTAATCAGCCCCAGCATTTT. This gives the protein CASSLTSNQPQHF.

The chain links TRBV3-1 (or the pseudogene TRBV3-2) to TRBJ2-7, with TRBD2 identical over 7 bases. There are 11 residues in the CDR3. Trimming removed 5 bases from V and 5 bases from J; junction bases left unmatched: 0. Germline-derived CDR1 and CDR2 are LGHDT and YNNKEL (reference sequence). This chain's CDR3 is CASSGGDEQYF. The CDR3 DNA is TGTGCCAGCAGCGGGGGGGACGAGCAGTACTTC.

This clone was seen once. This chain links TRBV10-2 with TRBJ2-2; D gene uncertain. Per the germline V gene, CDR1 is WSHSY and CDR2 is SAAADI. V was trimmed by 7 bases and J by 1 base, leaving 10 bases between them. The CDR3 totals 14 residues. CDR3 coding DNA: TGCGCCAGCACCCGACATGTGAACACCGGGGAGCTGTTTTTT. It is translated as CASTRHVNTGELFF.

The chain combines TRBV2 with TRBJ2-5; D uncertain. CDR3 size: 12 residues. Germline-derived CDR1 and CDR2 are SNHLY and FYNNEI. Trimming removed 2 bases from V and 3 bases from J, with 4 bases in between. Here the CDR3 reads CASSEREETQYF. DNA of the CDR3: TGTGCCAGCAGTGAACGGGAAGAGACCCAGTACTTC. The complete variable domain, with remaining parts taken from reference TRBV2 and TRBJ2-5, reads EPEVTQTPSHQVTQMGQEVILRCVPISNHLYFYWYRQILGQKVEFLVSFYNNEISEKSEIFDDQFSVERPDGSNFTLKIRSTKLEDSAMYFCASSEREETQYFGPGTRLLVL.

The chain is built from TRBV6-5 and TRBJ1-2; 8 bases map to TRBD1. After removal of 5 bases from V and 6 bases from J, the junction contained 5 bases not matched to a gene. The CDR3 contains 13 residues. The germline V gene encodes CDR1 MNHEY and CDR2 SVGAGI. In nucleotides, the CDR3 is TGTGCCAGCAGTATAGGACAGGGTCATGGCTACACCTTC. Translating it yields CASSIGQGHGYTF.

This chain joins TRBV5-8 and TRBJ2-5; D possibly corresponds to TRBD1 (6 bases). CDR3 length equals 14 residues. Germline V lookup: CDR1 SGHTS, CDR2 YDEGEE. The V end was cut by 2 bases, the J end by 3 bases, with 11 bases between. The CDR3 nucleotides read TGTGCCAGCAGCTTAGGTCAGGGGAAAGAGACCCAGTACTTC. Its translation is CASSLGQGKETQYF.